This TCR beta chain was retrieved from a study of CXCR3-negative and CXCR3-positive naive CD8 T cells. As to this clonotype: Antigen: not known.

CDR1 SGHVS and CDR2 FQNEAQ come from the germline V gene. CDR3 length: 16 amino acids. UMI-labeled 5' RACE yielded the TRB cDNA libraries. TCRdb reprocessed the 5' RACE reads; each CDR3 protein has one entry and no DNA is given. Here the sample table reports about 130,000 distinct CDR3 sequences. The study's findings and limits: CXCR3-positive naive cells carried more hydrophobic TRB CDR3s than CXCR3-negative naive cells did. Naive subsets did not differ in surface CD5, and TRB CDR3 properties served to infer TCR strength.

This receptor was identified in a human donor in good health. Some clones in this sample may be carry-over from other donors' samples. Sequencing was carried out using naive CXCR3+ CD8+ T cells from blood. Subset of the sample: CD45RO-CCR7+CD27+CD95- naive CD8+ T cells expressing CXCR3 (TNR3+). This sequence joins TRBV7-8 and TRBJ1-4; there is no DNA to check the TCRdb D call of TRBD1. CDR3 loop: CASSFPGQAAGEKLFF.